The T cell receptor beta chain described here comes from a study of cytomegalovirus exposure and HLA in healthy donors (dated by TCRdb to 2016 to 2017). A note on the overall study: According to a later analysis, the 100 to 150 validation repertoires were produced on the same platform as the approximately 690 repertoires of the first cohort. The aim of the study was to test whether cataloging public T cell receptors could identify signatures of past pathogen exposure. In addition to the first cohort of roughly 670 subjects, a separate validation cohort of under 150 different subjects was used. To predict cytomegalovirus infection status, the study combined high-throughput TCR immunosequencing, statistical association of individual TCRs with disease status, and machine learning.

What the work shows at the level of the full study, not this receptor alone: It was suggested by the authors that the approach could potentially be generalized to other disease states and immunological phenotypes. The study listed around 160 TCR beta chains as associated with cytomegalovirus. While some public TCRs were present in many individuals, most TCR sequences turned up only very rarely across donors. Three of the identified cytomegalovirus-associated TCR beta chains were confirmed in vitro to be specific for cytomegalovirus antigens. The validation cohort had no HLA typing available for a later analysis, so co-occurrence within that cohort was assessed over all 130 or so repertoires. The classifier was reported to diagnose cytomegalovirus status with high specificity and sensitivity in both the original and validation cohorts. A later analysis found that TCRs clustered in the first cohort also tended to co-occur in the roughly 120 validation repertoires, with approximately 94% of cluster scores above 0.

The library was produced with the immunoSEQ multiplex PCR assay. Concerning the study's data processing: A statistical classification framework was built to diagnose cytomegalovirus status from the catalog of TCR beta chain sequences. Not all clones reach the TCRdb copy of this immuneACCESS table, which keeps in-frame sequences only. Checked studies attribute under half of the gap to unresolved V genes and leave the rest unexplained. The DNA was the basis for D and trimming; V, J and clone size are from that table. The sample yields roughly 330,000 clones; approximately 90% were counted once. Over 1% of the sample lies in the top ten. The donors belonged to the validation cohort of about 130 subjects, which was separate from the roughly 700-subject first cohort. This clone was counted a single time. Its antigen is still unknown. No quality values exist for individual bases; no much larger clone is one base distant.

Per the germline V gene, SGHRS is the CDR1 and YFSETQ is the CDR2. Its CDR3 holds 14 amino acids, cysteine through phenylalanine. Just CDR3 DNA is preserved here, 42 bases in frame from base 1. Trimming costs V 4 bases and J 5 bases, and their ends lie 12 bases apart. The chain couples TRBV5-1 to TRBJ1-4; a tentative D call is TRBD1 (6 bases match). Sequencing was carried out using PBMCs. This clonotype was sampled from a woman in her 30s in good health and CMV-seropositive. The CDR3 reads CASSLDTGNEKLFF. DNA sequence: TGCGCCAGCAGCCTGGACACAGGGAATGAAAAACTGTTTTTT.